This TCR beta chain was obtained from a study of T cells expressing NK-cell markers. At the level of the study: It was sorted CD3+CD56-NKG2C+, CD3+CD56+NKG2C- and CD3+CD56+NKG2C+ T cells that provided the TCR beta repertoires. In the group of eight sequenced donors, seven were HCMV-seropositive and one was seronegative. Study outcomes and limitations: The CD3+CD56-NKG2C+ fraction was also led by these clonotypes in several donors.

Regarding this clonotype: No antigen is known for it.

Germline loops: CDR1 SGHKS, CDR2 YYEKEE (reference sequence). This CDR3 spans 14 amino acids. Following a re-call of the 5' RACE reads, TCRdb has one entry per CDR3 protein and lacks DNA. The sample yields 150,000 to 200,000 distinct CDR3 sequences, of which the top ten take up around 18%. This chain uses TRBV5-5 with TRBJ2-7. This clonotype originated in a woman aged 18-70 years in good health. Sequenced input: blood T cells: a sorted CD56 or NKG2C T cell subset, CD4+ or CD8+ T cells, or bulk PBMC T cells (not recorded which). This CDR3 reads CASSLDWDSYEQYF.